This T cell receptor beta chain was found in a study of human versus mouse CDR3 diversity and MHC coevolution. V shed 5 bases and J 3 bases; nucleotides not matched to a gene: 3. The CDR3 totals 14 residues. CDR1 is SGHTA, CDR2 FQGTGA, per germline. The method was immunoSEQ multiplex PCR; TCRdb's version includes in-frame clones alone and lacks a portion of them. The top ten clones hold 1.1% to 1.5% of a sample with about 80,000 clones, 90% to 95% of them seen once. The chain has TRBV7-3 and TRBJ1-5; 8 nucleotides align to TRBD1. Input material: naive CD4+ T cells from blood. The sample's subset: CD45RO-negative CD62L-positive naive CD4 T cells. This clonotype originated in a person aged 25 to 69 in good health. CDR3 coding DNA: TGTGCCAGCAGCCGGACAGGGCTCAATCAGCCCCAGCATTTT. It codes for CASSRTGLNQPQHF.